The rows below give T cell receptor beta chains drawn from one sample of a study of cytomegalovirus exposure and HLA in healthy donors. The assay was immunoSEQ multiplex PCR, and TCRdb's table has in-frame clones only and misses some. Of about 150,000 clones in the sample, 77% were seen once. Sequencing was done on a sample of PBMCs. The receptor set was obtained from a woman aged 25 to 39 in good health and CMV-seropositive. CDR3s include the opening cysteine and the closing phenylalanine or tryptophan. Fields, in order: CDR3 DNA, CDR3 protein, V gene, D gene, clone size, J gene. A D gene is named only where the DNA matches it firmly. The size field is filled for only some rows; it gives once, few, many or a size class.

CDR3nt: TGTGCCAGCAGCTTGGCGAGACAGGGCATGAACACTGAAGCTTTCTTT; CDR3aa: CASSLARQGMNTEAFF; v_gene: TRBV5-8; d_gene: TRBD1; abundance: NA; j_gene: TRBJ1-1
CDR3nt: TGCGCCAGCAGCCCGGGGGTAGATGGACGCTCGACGGAAGGCTACACCTTC; CDR3aa: CASSPGVDGRSTEGYTF; v_gene: TRBV5-1; d_gene: NA; abundance: NA; j_gene: TRBJ1-2
CDR3nt: TGCGCCAGCAGCCAACGGGACAGGGGTCAAAGGAGGAACTATGGCTACACCTTC; CDR3aa: CASSQRDRGQRRNYGYTF; v_gene: TRBV4-1; d_gene: TRBD1; abundance: NA; j_gene: TRBJ1-2
CDR3nt: TGTGCCAGCAGCCTTAGTTGGGCGGATACGCAGTATTTT; CDR3aa: CASSLSWADTQYF; v_gene: TRBV7-3; d_gene: NA; abundance: NA; j_gene: TRBJ2-3
CDR3nt: TGTGCCAGCAGTTTACCTAGCACAGATACGCAGTATTTT; CDR3aa: CASSLPSTDTQYF; v_gene: TRBV28; d_gene: NA; abundance: NA; j_gene: TRBJ2-3
CDR3nt: TGCAGCGCTATTAGCGGCTACGAGCAATACTTC; CDR3aa: CSAISGYEQYF; v_gene: TRBV20-1; d_gene: NA; abundance: NA; j_gene: TRBJ2-7
CDR3nt: TGTGCCAGCAGCTTGACAGCCTACGAGCAGTACTTC; CDR3aa: CASSLTAYEQYF; v_gene: TRBV11-2; d_gene: NA; abundance: few; j_gene: TRBJ2-7
CDR3nt: TGTGCCAGTAGTCCACAGGGATCTGGGGCCAACGTCCTGACTTTC; CDR3aa: CASSPQGSGANVLTF; v_gene: TRBV19; d_gene: NA; abundance: NA; j_gene: TRBJ2-6
CDR3nt: TGCGCCAGCAGCTTGTCGGGGTCAACTAATGAAAAACTGTTTTTT; CDR3aa: CASSLSGSTNEKLFF; v_gene: TRBV5-1; d_gene: NA; abundance: NA; j_gene: TRBJ1-4
CDR3nt: TGTGCCAGTAGACCCCCGTCGAGCGGGAGTCTGGTCTTC; CDR3aa: CASRPPSSGSLVF; v_gene: TRBV19; d_gene: TRBD2; abundance: NA; j_gene: TRBJ2-1
CDR3nt: TGTGCCAGCAGCCCGAAAGGCGGGACGTACAATGAGCAGTTCTTC; CDR3aa: CASSPKGGTYNEQFF; v_gene: TRBV6-4; d_gene: NA; abundance: few; j_gene: TRBJ2-1
CDR3nt: TGTGCCAGCAGCTTAGCAGGGGGAAGGCAGTACTTC; CDR3aa: CASSLAGGRQYF; v_gene: TRBV7-2; d_gene: NA; abundance: NA; j_gene: TRBJ2-7
CDR3nt: TGCAGCGTTGGGTTAGCGGGACTCCTCGCTTCGGACGAGCAGTACTTC; CDR3aa: CSVGLAGLLASDEQYF; v_gene: TRBV29-1; d_gene: TRBD2; abundance: NA; j_gene: TRBJ2-7
CDR3nt: TGTGCCATCAGTAGGACAGAAGAGACCCAGTACTTC; CDR3aa: CAISRTEETQYF; v_gene: TRBV10-3; d_gene: NA; abundance: once; j_gene: TRBJ2-5
CDR3nt: TGCGCCAGCCGGACAGGGAGTAGTGAAGCTTTCTTT; CDR3aa: CASRTGSSEAFF; v_gene: TRBV10-1; d_gene: TRBD1; abundance: NA; j_gene: TRBJ1-1
CDR3nt: TGTGCCAGCAGTACTCGGGCTAGCGGGAATTTAGGGGAAGATACGCAGTATTTT; CDR3aa: CASSTRASGNLGEDTQYF; v_gene: TRBV28; d_gene: TRBD2; abundance: NA; j_gene: TRBJ2-3
CDR3nt: TGTGCCAGCAGTGAAAACATTAACACTGAAGCTTTCTTT; CDR3aa: CASSENINTEAFF; v_gene: TRBV2; d_gene: NA; abundance: NA; j_gene: TRBJ1-1
CDR3nt: TGTGCCAGCAGTAGATCCGGGACAGGGCCTTATAGCAATCAGCCCCAGCATTTT; CDR3aa: CASSRSGTGPYSNQPQHF; v_gene: TRBV27; d_gene: TRBD1; abundance: NA; j_gene: TRBJ1-5
CDR3nt: TGTGCCAGCAGTGACTCGACAGGGGCGCGTACCGGGGAGCTGTTTTTT; CDR3aa: CASSDSTGARTGELFF; v_gene: TRBV2; d_gene: TRBD1; abundance: NA; j_gene: TRBJ2-2
CDR3nt: TGTGCCAGCAGCGTAGGGCGTGTGACTAGCGGGATCAGCACAGATACGCAGTATTTT; CDR3aa: CASSVGRVTSGISTDTQYF; v_gene: TRBV9; d_gene: TRBD2; abundance: few; j_gene: TRBJ2-3
CDR3nt: TGTGCCGTCGAGAGTCGGACAACAACGGGTGGGGAGCAGTACTTC; CDR3aa: CAVESRTTTGGEQYF; v_gene: TRBV10-3; d_gene: NA; abundance: NA; j_gene: TRBJ2-7
CDR3nt: TGCGCCAGCAGCACGTTGACTGAGAACACTGAAGCTTTCTTT; CDR3aa: CASSTLTENTEAFF; v_gene: TRBV5-1; d_gene: NA; abundance: NA; j_gene: TRBJ1-1
CDR3nt: TGTGCCAGCCAATTCGCGTCGAACACTGAAGCTTTCTTT; CDR3aa: CASQFASNTEAFF; v_gene: TRBV6-6; d_gene: NA; abundance: NA; j_gene: TRBJ1-1
CDR3nt: TGTGCCAGCTCACCACTTCGGGAGGTCCAAGAGACCCAGTACTTC; CDR3aa: CASSPLREVQETQYF; v_gene: TRBV18; d_gene: TRBD2; abundance: few; j_gene: TRBJ2-5
CDR3nt: TGTGCCAGCAGCCAAGGAGGTGCAGGGGGCTATCAGCCCCAGCATTTT; CDR3aa: CASSQGGAGGYQPQHF; v_gene: TRBV14; d_gene: TRBD1; abundance: few; j_gene: TRBJ1-5
CDR3nt: TGTGCCAGCAGTTACTCTCCTGACGGGGGGACCGAGCAGTACTTC; CDR3aa: CASSYSPDGGTEQYF; v_gene: TRBV6-5; d_gene: TRBD2; abundance: NA; j_gene: TRBJ2-7
CDR3nt: TGCGCCAGCAGTCGAGCGGGAGTCTACACAGATACGCAGTATTTT; CDR3aa: CASSRAGVYTDTQYF; v_gene: TRBV5-1; d_gene: TRBD2; abundance: NA; j_gene: TRBJ2-3
CDR3nt: TGTGCCAGCTCCCACCCGGGACTAGCGGTCAATGAGCAGTTCTTC; CDR3aa: CASSHPGLAVNEQFF; v_gene: TRBV18; d_gene: TRBD2; abundance: once; j_gene: TRBJ2-1
CDR3nt: TGTGCCAGCAGCTTAGGACAGTCTACCGAGACCCAGTACTTC; CDR3aa: CASSLGQSTETQYF; v_gene: TRBV7-2; d_gene: NA; abundance: once; j_gene: TRBJ2-5
CDR3nt: TGTGCCAGCAGCGCCCCGGGAGGCGGCCGTGTGAACACCGGGGAGCTGTTTTTT; CDR3aa: CASSAPGGGRVNTGELFF; v_gene: TRBV9; d_gene: TRBD2; abundance: NA; j_gene: TRBJ2-2
CDR3nt: TGTGCCAGCAGCCAACTAGCGGGGGTCACAGATACGCAGTATTTT; CDR3aa: CASSQLAGVTDTQYF; v_gene: TRBV7-9; d_gene: TRBD2; abundance: few; j_gene: TRBJ2-3
CDR3nt: TGTGCCAGCAGCTTGTCAGGGTATAGCAATCAGCCCCAGCATTTT; CDR3aa: CASSLSGYSNQPQHF; v_gene: TRBV7-8; d_gene: NA; abundance: NA; j_gene: TRBJ1-5
CDR3nt: TGTGCCAGCAGTCCCCCTCCGGGGAGCTCCTACAATGAGCAGTTCTTC; CDR3aa: CASSPPPGSSYNEQFF; v_gene: TRBV28; d_gene: NA; abundance: NA; j_gene: TRBJ2-1
CDR3nt: TGTGCCAGCACTGCCCCCAGCGGGAGGGCAGAGACCCAGTACTTC; CDR3aa: CASTAPSGRAETQYF; v_gene: TRBV28; d_gene: TRBD2; abundance: NA; j_gene: TRBJ2-5
CDR3nt: TGTGCCAGCAGCAAAGAGGGAGGGTATGGCTACACCTTC; CDR3aa: CASSKEGGYGYTF; v_gene: TRBV21-1; d_gene: NA; abundance: NA; j_gene: TRBJ1-2
CDR3nt: TGTGCCAGCAGTTCCCTCCGGGTAAGCGGGAGTGCTAGCACAGATACGCAGTATTTT; CDR3aa: CASSSLRVSGSASTDTQYF; v_gene: TRBV28; d_gene: TRBD2; abundance: once; j_gene: TRBJ2-3
CDR3nt: TGCGCCAGCAGCCAAGGAAGGGGGCGAAGCACTGAAGCTTTCTTT; CDR3aa: CASSQGRGRSTEAFF; v_gene: TRBV4-3; d_gene: TRBD1; abundance: few; j_gene: TRBJ1-1
CDR3nt: TGTGCCAGCAGCCCAGGGGGCGGTGAGCAGTTCTTC; CDR3aa: CASSPGGGEQFF; v_gene: TRBV5-5; d_gene: TRBD1; abundance: NA; j_gene: TRBJ2-1
CDR3nt: TGTGCCAGCAGTTACGAGGGCGCAGTCCAGCATTTT; CDR3aa: CASSYEGAVQHF; v_gene: TRBV6-5; d_gene: NA; abundance: NA; j_gene: TRBJ1-5
CDR3nt: TGTGCCAGCAGTGACGGTCGAGGATTACTCTTTTCGGGGACTAATGAAAAACTGTTTTTT; CDR3aa: CASSDGRGLLFSGTNEKLFF; v_gene: TRBV2; d_gene: NA; abundance: NA; j_gene: TRBJ1-4
CDR3nt: TGTGCCAGCAGCTTAGCCCAATCCGGGAAGATCTACGAGCAGTACTTC; CDR3aa: CASSLAQSGKIYEQYF; v_gene: TRBV11-2; d_gene: NA; abundance: few; j_gene: TRBJ2-7
CDR3nt: TGTGCCAGCAGTTTTGGGACAGGGGCTTACGAGCAGTACTTC; CDR3aa: CASSFGTGAYEQYF; v_gene: TRBV27; d_gene: TRBD1; abundance: NA; j_gene: TRBJ2-7
CDR3nt: TGTGCCATCAGTGATGGGACAGGGACTCTCCTTCTAGATACGCAGTATTTT; CDR3aa: CAISDGTGTLLLDTQYF; v_gene: TRBV10-3; d_gene: TRBD1; abundance: NA; j_gene: TRBJ2-3
CDR3nt: TGTGCCAGCAGCTGGAGCCCAGCGGGAGATCTGGAGACCCAGTACTTC; CDR3aa: CASSWSPAGDLETQYF; v_gene: TRBV11-3; d_gene: TRBD2; abundance: NA; j_gene: TRBJ2-5
CDR3nt: TGTGCCAGCAGTCCCCCCCCACAGGGTAACTATGGCTACACCTTC; CDR3aa: CASSPPPQGNYGYTF; v_gene: TRBV28; d_gene: NA; abundance: NA; j_gene: TRBJ1-2
CDR3nt: TGTGCCAGCAGCTTTCAGGGTTACGAGCAGTACTTC; CDR3aa: CASSFQGYEQYF; v_gene: TRBV7-2; d_gene: NA; abundance: NA; j_gene: TRBJ2-7
CDR3nt: TGTGCCAGCAGGGACACAGGTGAAAAACTGTTTTTT; CDR3aa: CASRDTGEKLFF; v_gene: TRBV6-5; d_gene: NA; abundance: NA; j_gene: TRBJ1-4